This T cell receptor (beta chain) was recovered during a study of a mutant IDH1 vaccine in newly diagnosed glioma. For the study at large: Vaccine administration was initiated 4-6 weeks following radiotherapy alone, or with temozolomide cycles. Patients arrived already treated with radiotherapy, temozolomide, or both, most having had both.

CDR3 length: 13 amino acids. CDR1 and CDR2 from the germline V gene are MNHNS and SASEGT. V was pared by 5 bases and J by 8 bases, with 15 bases between. A remark on this clone: Its specificity is unknown.

Assay used: immunoSEQ multiplex PCR; TCRdb lists only in-frame clones, some missing. The sample includes 58,000 or so clones, around 83% of them seen just once. Described time point: week 47, end of study. Topical imiquimod accompanied each vaccine dose, which consisted of 300 ug of mutant IDH1 20-mer peptide. The patients were given eight vaccinations, one each in weeks 1, 3, 5, 7, 11, 15, 19 and 23. The sequence came from a woman aged 45-59 years with glioma. The material sequenced was PBMCs, taken from a glioma patient whose treatment included an IDH1 peptide vaccine. V and J are TRBV6-1 and TRBJ1-2; no clear D gene. The CDR3 sequence is CASSPSVEDGYTF. The DNA of the CDR3 is TGTGCCAGCAGTCCATCCGTAGAAGACGGCTACACCTTC.